One and the same sample provided the 9 T cell receptor beta chains below, sequenced in a study of vaccination and CD4 T cells after COVID-19. The Oncomine TCR Beta short-read assay was applied to DNA of cultured CD4+ T cells. TCRdb reprocessed the PCR reads via MiXCR and lists one record per CDR3 protein. In the table there are thousands of distinct CDR3 sequences, roughly 68% of which are singletons. As to treatment: roughly ten-day PBMC culture with coronavirus spike peptide pools or control peptides (ViraFEST assay). Their antigens are not known. Specimen: CD4+ T cells from blood, cultured in vitro. These TCRs come from a human donor who had recovered from COVID-19.

V gene TRBV20-1 combines with J gene TRBJ2-6, with D possibly TRBD2 on 6 matching bases. The CDR3 contains 12 residues. Trimming left V 6 bases short and J 8 bases short, with 11 bases between. The germline V gene encodes CDR1 DFQATT and CDR2 SNEGSKA (reference sequence). CDR3 loop: CSAGAGSNVLTF. For the CDR3, the DNA is TGCAGTGCCGGTGCGGGGTCCAACGTCCTGACTTTC.

This chain connects TRBV6-1 to TRBJ1-5; perhaps TRBD1 as D (6 bases). V shed 6 bases and J shed 0 bases, with 12 bases lying between them. Germline V gene data show CDR1 as MNHNS and CDR2 as SASEGT. There are 15 residues in the CDR3. CDR3 amino acids: CASSQDRYSNQPQHF. DNA for the CDR3: TGTGCCAGCAGCCAAGACAGGTATAGCAATCAGCCCCAGCATTTT.

The V call is TRBV7-9, the J call TRBJ2-4; D might be TRBD1 or TRBD2, each matching 6 bases. V lost 2 bases, J lost 0 bases, and 11 bases lay in between. In germline, CDR1 is SEHNR, CDR2 FQNEAQ (reference sequence). This CDR3 is built from 16 residues. CDR3 coding DNA: TGTGCCAGCAGCTTAAATGGGGGGCGAGCCAAAAACATTCAGTACTTC. Translation: CASSLNGGRAKNIQYF.

The chain employs TRBV20-1 and TRBJ2-5; D gene ambiguous. The CDR3 runs to 10 residues. Germline CDR1 reads DFQATT; CDR2 reads SNEGSKA (reference sequence). Trimming took 4 bases from V and 4 from J, leaving 4 bases between them. For the CDR3, the DNA is TGCAGTGCTAATGCAGAGACCCAGTACTTC. Translation gives CSANAETQYF.

The CDR3 coding sequence is TGTGCCAGCAGCCCCTCCTCGGGGGAGACCCAGTACTTC. It codes for CASSPSSGETQYF. This sequence joins TRBV7-3 and TRBJ2-5; a possible D gene is TRBD2 (5 bases). From germline, CDR1 is SGHTA and CDR2 FQGTGA. CDR3 size: 13 residues. Trimming pared 5 bases from V and 5 bases from J, leaving 12 bases between. The full variable domain, its missing parts supplied by reference TRBV7-3 and TRBJ2-5, is GAGVSQTPSNKVTEKGKYVELRCDPISGHTALYWYRQSLGQGPEFLIYFQGTGAADDSGLPNDRFFAVRPEGSVSTLKIQRTERGDSAVYLCASSPSSGETQYFGPGTRLLVL.

The J gene is TRBJ1-5, the V gene TRBV19; 11 nucleotides line up with TRBD1. The CDR3 covers 17 residues. J gave up 7 bases and V 5 bases, and 13 bases lay outside the gene matches. Germline CDR1 reads LNHDA; CDR2 reads SQIVND (reference sequence). CDR3 region: CASSANLGQGVRQPQHF. As DNA, the CDR3 is TGTGCCAGTAGTGCCAATTTGGGACAGGGGGTACGGCAGCCCCAGCATTTT.

This clonotype has a handful of counts. V is TRBV7-2 and J is TRBJ2-7; D unclear. V was pared by 4 bases and J by 3 bases, with 4 bases between. The germline gives CDR1 SGHTA, CDR2 FQGNSA. The CDR3 totals 11 residues. This chain's CDR3 is CASSSYYEQYF. In DNA, the CDR3 is TGTGCCAGCAGCTCTTACTACGAGCAGTACTTC.

V usage is TRBV15 and J usage is TRBJ2-7; D may be TRBD2 (5 bases). The CDR3 is 13 amino acids. In germline, CDR1 is LNHNV, CDR2 YYDKDF (reference sequence). The V and J ends lost 0 bases and 2 bases respectively, with 5 bases between them. The CDR3 is CATSRETTYEQYF. The CDR3 nucleotides are TGTGCCACCAGCAGAGAGACTACCTACGAGCAGTACTTC.

This sequence joins TRBV20-1 and TRBJ2-7; tentative D call: TRBD1 (8 bases). V gave up 0 bases and J gave up 4 bases, with 25 bases separating them. The V gene's germline CDR1 is DFQATT and CDR2 SNEGSKA (reference sequence). This CDR3 has 18 residues. The CDR3 nucleotides read TGCAGTGCTAGAGATCGACAGGGGAGGGCACGGTCGATTTACGAGCAGTACTTC. This sequence encodes CSARDRQGRARSIYEQYF.